This T cell receptor (beta chain) comes out of a study of cytomegalovirus exposure and HLA in healthy donors. The PCR made use of 60 Vbeta and 13 Jbeta primers. Measured with immunoSEQ multiplex PCR; TCRdb has only the in-frame clones, and not every one. Among just over 200,000 clones, roughly 84% were seen once, and the ten largest hold about 1.7%. Per the germline V gene, CDR1 is SGHAT and CDR2 is FQNNGV. The CDR3 length is 15 residues. Trimming removed 5 bases from V and 8 bases from J; junction bases left unmatched: 12. Sequencing was done on a sample of PBMCs. This receptor was taken from a middle-aged man in good health and CMV-seronegative. The chain is built from TRBV11-2 and TRBJ1-2, with TRBD1 matching 9 bases. In DNA form, the CDR3 reads TGTGCCAGCAGCCCCAACCGGGACAGGGTGCGAGGCTACACCTTC. Encoded protein: CASSPNRDRVRGYTF.